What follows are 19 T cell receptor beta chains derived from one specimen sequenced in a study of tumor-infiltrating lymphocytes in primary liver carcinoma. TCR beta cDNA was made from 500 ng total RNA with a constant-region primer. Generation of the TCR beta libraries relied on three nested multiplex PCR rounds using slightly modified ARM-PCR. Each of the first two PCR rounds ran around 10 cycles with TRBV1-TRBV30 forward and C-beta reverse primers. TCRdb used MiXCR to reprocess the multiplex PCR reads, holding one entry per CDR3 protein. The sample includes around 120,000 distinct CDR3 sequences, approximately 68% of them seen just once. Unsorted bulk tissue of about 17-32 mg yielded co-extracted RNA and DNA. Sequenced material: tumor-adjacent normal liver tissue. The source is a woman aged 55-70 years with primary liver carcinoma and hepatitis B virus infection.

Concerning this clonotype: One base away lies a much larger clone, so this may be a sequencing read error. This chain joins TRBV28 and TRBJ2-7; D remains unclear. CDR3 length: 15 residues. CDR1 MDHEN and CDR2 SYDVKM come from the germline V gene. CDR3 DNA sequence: TGTGCCAACAGTTTCTCCCCCCCTAGCTCCTACGAGCAGTACTTC. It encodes CANSFSPPSSYEQYF.

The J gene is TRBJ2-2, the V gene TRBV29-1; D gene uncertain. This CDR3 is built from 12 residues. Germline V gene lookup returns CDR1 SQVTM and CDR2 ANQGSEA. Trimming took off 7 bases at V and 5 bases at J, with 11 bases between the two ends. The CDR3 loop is CSAVSPTGELFF. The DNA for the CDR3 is TGCAGCGCTGTTTCCCCAACCGGGGAGCTGTTTTTT.

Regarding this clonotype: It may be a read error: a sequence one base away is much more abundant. Here the CDR3 reads CASSMSTDTQYF. DNA of the CDR3: TGTGCCAGCAGTATGTCAACAGATACGCAGTATTTT. The chain employs TRBV5-4 and TRBJ2-3; D call uncertain. Per germline, CDR1 SGHNT and CDR2 YYREEE (reference sequence). CDR3 length: 12 residues. The germline V and J ends were trimmed by 5 bases and 3 bases, with 7 bases remaining between them.

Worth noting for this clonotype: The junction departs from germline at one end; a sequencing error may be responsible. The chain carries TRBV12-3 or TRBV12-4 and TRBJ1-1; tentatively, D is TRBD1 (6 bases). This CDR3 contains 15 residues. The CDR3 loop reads CTSSLGGGMNTEAFF. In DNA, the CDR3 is TGTACCAGCAGTCTCGGGGGGGGCATGAACACTGAAGCTTTCTTT.

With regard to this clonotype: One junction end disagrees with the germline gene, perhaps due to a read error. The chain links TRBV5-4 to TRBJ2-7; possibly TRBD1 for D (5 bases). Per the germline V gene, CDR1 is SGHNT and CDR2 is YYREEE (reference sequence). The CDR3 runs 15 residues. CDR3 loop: CASSLGQGLGYERYF. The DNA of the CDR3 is TGTGCCAGCAGCTTGGGGCAGGGTTTAGGCTACGAGCGGTACTTC.

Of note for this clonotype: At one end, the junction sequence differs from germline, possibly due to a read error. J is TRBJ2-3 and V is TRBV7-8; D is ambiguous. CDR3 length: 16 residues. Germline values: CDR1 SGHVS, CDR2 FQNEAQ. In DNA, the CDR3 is TGTGCCAGCGGCTTAGAGACGGGTTGGTCCACAGATACGCAGTATTTT. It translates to CASGLETGWSTDTQYF.

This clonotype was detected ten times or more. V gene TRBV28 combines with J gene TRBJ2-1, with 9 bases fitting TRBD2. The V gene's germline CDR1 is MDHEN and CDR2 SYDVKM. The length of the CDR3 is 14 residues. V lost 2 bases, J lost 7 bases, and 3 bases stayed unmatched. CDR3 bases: TGTGCCAGCAGTTTAGGCGGGAGGGTGAATGAGCAGTTCTTC. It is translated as CASSLGGRVNEQFF. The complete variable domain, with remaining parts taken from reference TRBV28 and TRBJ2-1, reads DVKVTQSSRYLVKRTGEKVFLECVQDMDHENMFWYRQDPGLGLRLIYFSYDVKMKEKGDIPEGYSVSREKKERFSLILESASTNQTSMYLCASSLGGRVNEQFFGPGTRLTVL.

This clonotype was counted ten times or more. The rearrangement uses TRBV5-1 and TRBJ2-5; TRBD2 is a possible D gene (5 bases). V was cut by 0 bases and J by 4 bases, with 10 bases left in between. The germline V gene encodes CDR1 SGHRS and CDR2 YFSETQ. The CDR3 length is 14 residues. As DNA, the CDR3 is TGCGCCAGCAGCTTGGGTAGCGCGGGAGAGACCCAGTACTTC. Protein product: CASSLGSAGETQYF.

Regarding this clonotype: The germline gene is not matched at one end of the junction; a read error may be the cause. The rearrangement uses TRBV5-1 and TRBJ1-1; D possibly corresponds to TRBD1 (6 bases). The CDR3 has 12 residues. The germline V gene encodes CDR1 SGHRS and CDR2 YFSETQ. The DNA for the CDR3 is TGCGCCAGTAGCCCAGGACAGAGTGAAACTTTCTTT. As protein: CASSPGQSETFF.

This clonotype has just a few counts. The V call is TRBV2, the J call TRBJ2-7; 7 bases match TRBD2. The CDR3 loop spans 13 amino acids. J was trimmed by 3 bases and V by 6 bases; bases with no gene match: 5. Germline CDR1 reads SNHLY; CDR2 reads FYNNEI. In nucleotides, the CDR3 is TGTGCCAGCAGGGGTAGCGGGTTCTACGAGCAGTACTTC. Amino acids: CASRGSGFYEQYF.

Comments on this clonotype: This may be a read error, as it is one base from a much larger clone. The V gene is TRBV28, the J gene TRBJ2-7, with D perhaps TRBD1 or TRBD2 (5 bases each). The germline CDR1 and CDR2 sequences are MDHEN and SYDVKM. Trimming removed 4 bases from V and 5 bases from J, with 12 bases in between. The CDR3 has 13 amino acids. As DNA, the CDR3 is TGTGCCAGCAGTTATGGGGGATTACACGAGCAGTACTTC. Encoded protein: CASSYGGLHEQYF. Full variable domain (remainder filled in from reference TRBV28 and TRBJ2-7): DVKVTQSSRYLVKRTGEKVFLECVQDMDHENMFWYRQDPGLGLRLIYFSYDVKMKEKGDIPEGYSVSREKKERFSLILESASTNQTSMYLCASSYGGLHEQYFGPGTRLTVT.

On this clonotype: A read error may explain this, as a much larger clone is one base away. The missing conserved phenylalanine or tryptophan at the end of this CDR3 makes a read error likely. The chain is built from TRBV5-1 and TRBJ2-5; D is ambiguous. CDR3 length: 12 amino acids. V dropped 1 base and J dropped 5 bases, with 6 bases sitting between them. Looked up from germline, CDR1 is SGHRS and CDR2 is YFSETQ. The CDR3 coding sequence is TGCGCCAGCAGCTTGAGTCTGGAGACCCAGTACTCC. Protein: CASSLSLETQYS.

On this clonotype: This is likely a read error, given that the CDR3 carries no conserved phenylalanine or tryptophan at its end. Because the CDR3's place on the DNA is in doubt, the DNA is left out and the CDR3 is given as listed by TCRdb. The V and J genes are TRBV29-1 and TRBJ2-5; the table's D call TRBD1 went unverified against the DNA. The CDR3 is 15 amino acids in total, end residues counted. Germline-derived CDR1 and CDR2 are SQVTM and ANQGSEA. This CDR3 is CSVEPARGRQETQYL.

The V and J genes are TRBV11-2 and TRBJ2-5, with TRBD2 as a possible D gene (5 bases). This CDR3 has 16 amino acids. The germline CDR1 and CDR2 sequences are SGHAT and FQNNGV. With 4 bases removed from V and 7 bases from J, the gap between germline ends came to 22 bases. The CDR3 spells CASSYSRVSGRGTQYF. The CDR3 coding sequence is TGTGCCAGCAGCTACTCCCGTGTTAGTGGGAGAGGGACCCAGTACTTC.

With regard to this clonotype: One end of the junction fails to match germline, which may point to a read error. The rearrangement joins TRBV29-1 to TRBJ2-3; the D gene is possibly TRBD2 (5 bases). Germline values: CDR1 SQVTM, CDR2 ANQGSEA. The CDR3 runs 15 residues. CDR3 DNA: TGCAGCGCCTTGACTATCCAGCATTCCACAGATAAGCAGTATTTT. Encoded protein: CSALTIQHSTDKQYF.

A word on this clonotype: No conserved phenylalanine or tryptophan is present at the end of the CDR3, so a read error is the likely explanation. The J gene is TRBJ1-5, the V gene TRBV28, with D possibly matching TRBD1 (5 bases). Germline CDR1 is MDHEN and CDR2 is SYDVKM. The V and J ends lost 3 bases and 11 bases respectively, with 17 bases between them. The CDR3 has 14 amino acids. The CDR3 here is CASSLGTAVAAQHI. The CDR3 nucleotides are TGTGCCAGCAGTTTGGGGACCGCGGTTGCGGCCCAGCATATT.

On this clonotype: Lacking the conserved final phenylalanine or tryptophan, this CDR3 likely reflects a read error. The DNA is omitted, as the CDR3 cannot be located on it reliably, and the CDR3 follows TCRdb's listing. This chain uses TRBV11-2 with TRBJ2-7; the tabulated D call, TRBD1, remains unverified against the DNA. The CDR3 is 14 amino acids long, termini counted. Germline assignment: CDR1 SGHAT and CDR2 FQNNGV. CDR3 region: CASSAQGGRYEQYI.

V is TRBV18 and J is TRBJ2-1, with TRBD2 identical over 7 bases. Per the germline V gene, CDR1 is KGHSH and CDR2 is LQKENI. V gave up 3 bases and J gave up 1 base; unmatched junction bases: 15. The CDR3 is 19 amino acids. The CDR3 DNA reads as TGTGCCAGCTCACCGATGAATTTCAGCGGGAATAGGTCCTACAATGAGCAGTTCTTC. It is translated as CASSPMNFSGNRSYNEQFF.

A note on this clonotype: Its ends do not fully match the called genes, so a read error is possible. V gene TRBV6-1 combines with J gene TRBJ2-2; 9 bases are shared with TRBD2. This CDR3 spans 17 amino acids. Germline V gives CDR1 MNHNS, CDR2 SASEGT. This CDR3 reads CASSEVVAGGPIWEPFF. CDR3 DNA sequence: TGTGCCAGCAGTGAAGTGGTGGCGGGAGGGCCTATCTGGGAGCCGTTTTTT.